These 12 T cell receptor beta chains were sequenced from one sample in a study of T cells in Graves' hyperthyroidism and ophthalmopathy (dated by TCRdb to the late 2010s). Libraries came from multiplex PCR. Sequencing was carried out with an Illumina HiSeq 2000. Amplification of TCR beta CDR3 regions was carried out from RNA transcripts. A first-round RT-PCR of the TCR CDR3 used the HTBI primer set with the Qiagen OneStep RT-PCR kit. TCRdb reanalyzed the raw reads on its own, using fastp at Q25 for trimming and MiXCR for clone calling, and kept in-frame beta chains. Records with the same CDR3 protein are collapsed into one entry carrying the most frequent genes and DNA. Present in this sample are about 270,000 distinct CDR3 sequences, around 20% of which were seen just once. In total, the top ten clones hold around 65% of the sample. The sample taken for sequencing was blood. These receptors were collected from a man aged 30 to 39 with Graves' ophthalmopathy.

J is TRBJ2-6 and V is TRBV11-3, with D maybe TRBD2 (5 bases). Germline CDR1 SGHNT, CDR2 YENEEA. The CDR3 is 17 amino acids. Trimming took 0 bases from V and 4 from J, leaving 13 bases between them. The CDR3 reads CASSLESGLSGANVLTF. For the CDR3, the DNA is TGTGCCAGCAGCTTAGAATCAGGACTCTCGGGGGCCAACGTCCTGACTTTC. Combining the CDR3 with reference TRBV11-3 and TRBJ2-6 gives the whole variable domain EAGVVQSPRYKIIEKKQPVAFWCNPISGHNTLYWYLQNLGQGPELLIRYENEEAVDDSQLPKDRFSAERLKGVDSTLKIQPAELGDSAVYLCASSLESGLSGANVLTFGAGSRLTVL.

The V call is TRBV19, the J call TRBJ1-5; 9 bases are a match to TRBD1. Germline CDR1 and CDR2: LNHDA and SQIVND (reference sequence). V lost 4 bases, J lost 13 bases, and 8 bases stayed unmatched. CDR3 size: 13 residues. The CDR3 loop reads CASSNPRDRVQHF. The CDR3 DNA reads TGTGCCAGTAGTAACCCCCGGGACAGGGTACAGCATTTT. Combining the CDR3 with reference TRBV19 and TRBJ1-5 gives the whole variable domain DGGITQSPKYLFRKEGQNVTLSCEQNLNHDAMYWYRQDPGQGLRLIYYSQIVNDFQKGDIAEGYSVSREKKESFPLTVTSAQKNPTAFYLCASSNPRDRVQHFGDGTRLSIL.

This clonotype came up once. The chain carries TRBV19 and TRBJ2-4; the D is unclear. The ends were cut back, 4 bases at V and 7 bases at J, with 14 bases in the middle. The CDR3 sequence is 14 residues long. Per the germline V gene, CDR1 is LNHDA and CDR2 is SQIVND (reference sequence). DNA for the CDR3: TGTGCCAGTAGTAGCGCGGATGGTTGGAACATTCAGTACTTC. Translation: CASSSADGWNIQYF.

The chain employs TRBV29-1 and TRBJ1-2; 7 bases line up with TRBD1. The CDR3 contains 12 residues. Germline V lookup: CDR1 SQVTM, CDR2 ANQGSEA. Trimming at V came to 7 bases and at J to 3 bases, leaving 5 bases not matched to a gene. The CDR3 sequence: CSGRTGDYGYTF. Here the CDR3 DNA reads TGCAGCGGCAGGACAGGAGACTATGGCTACACCTTC.

The CDR3 coding sequence is TGTGCCAGCAACGGGGCGGGAGATGAGCAGTTCTTC. Its protein product is CASNGAGDEQFF. The gene calls are TRBV7-9 and TRBJ2-1; 7 positions match TRBD2. Germline V gene lookup returns CDR1 SEHNR and CDR2 FQNEAQ (reference sequence). This CDR3 is built from 12 residues. V dropped 7 bases and J dropped 8; count of bases not matched to a gene: 5.

The genes are TRBV19 and TRBJ1-5, with D perhaps TRBD1 (5 bases). CDR1 is LNHDA and CDR2 is SQIVND in the germline V gene (reference sequence). Trimming stripped 5 bases from V and 2 bases from J, with 10 bases between. The CDR3 is 14 amino acids. The CDR3 DNA follows: TGTGCCAGTAGTTTCCGGGACGGCAATCAGCCCCAGCATTTT. Translating gives CASSFRDGNQPQHF. Drawing the rest from reference TRBV19 and TRBJ1-5, the complete variable domain is DGGITQSPKYLFRKEGQNVTLSCEQNLNHDAMYWYRQDPGQGLRLIYYSQIVNDFQKGDIAEGYSVSREKKESFPLTVTSAQKNPTAFYLCASSFRDGNQPQHFGDGTRLSIL.

This chain joins TRBV18 and TRBJ2-7; TRBD1 matches at 7 bases. The CDR3 is 15 amino acids. V lost 3 bases to trimming and J lost 2 bases; unmatched junction nucleotides: 7. Germline V gives CDR1 KGHSH, CDR2 LQKENI. The CDR3 bases are TGTGCCAGCTCACCGGGGCCGGGACAGACCTACGAGCAGTACTTC. Amino acid sequence: CASSPGPGQTYEQYF. Combining the CDR3 with reference TRBV18 and TRBJ2-7 gives the whole variable domain NAGVMQNPRHLVRRRGQEARLRCSPMKGHSHVYWYRQLPEEGLKFMVYLQKENIIDESGMPKERFSAEFPKEGPSILRIQQVVRGDSAAYFCASSPGPGQTYEQYFGPGTRLTVT.

In this sample, this clonotype turned up a few times. This sequence joins TRBV20-1 and TRBJ2-5; 13 positions agree with TRBD2. This CDR3 has 16 residues. V was pared by 7 bases and J by 4 bases, with 12 bases of the junction left unmatched. CDR1 is DFQATT and CDR2 is SNEGSKA in the germline V gene (reference sequence). The CDR3, as DNA: TGCAGTGTTCCCCGGACTAGCGGGAGAGGGGGAGAGACCCAGTACTTC. Translation gives CSVPRTSGRGGETQYF.

This clonotype was seen repeatedly, ten times or more. The gene calls are TRBV11-3 and TRBJ1-1; TRBD1 agrees at 7 bases. The junction had 8 bases not matched to a gene; V was cut back by 1 base and J by 3 bases. Germline V gene sequence: CDR1 SGHNT, CDR2 YENEEA. The CDR3 consists of 16 residues. In DNA, the CDR3 is TGTGCCAGCAGCTTAGTAGACCGGGACAGCCACACTGAAGCTTTCTTT. Its protein product is CASSLVDRDSHTEAFF.

The rearrangement uses TRBV3-1 and TRBJ1-2; no definite D call. CDR3 length equals 14 residues. Germline values: CDR1 LGHDT, CDR2 YNNKEL (reference sequence). V lost 4 bases to trimming and J lost 2 bases, with 11 bases between them. CDR3: CASSRPGNNYGYTF. In DNA form, the CDR3 reads TGTGCCAGCAGCCGGCCAGGAAACAACTATGGCTACACCTTC.

In this sample, this clonotype turned up many times. This chain connects TRBV6-1 to TRBJ1-5; unclear D gene. V lost 5 bases to trimming and J lost 0 bases, with 14 bases between them. This CDR3 spans 16 amino acids. Germline V gene data show CDR1 as MNHNS and CDR2 as SASEGT. CDR3 in amino acids: CASSITAAYSNQPQHF. CDR3 coding DNA: TGTGCCAGCAGTATAACGGCAGCCTATAGCAATCAGCCCCAGCATTTT.

In this sample, this clonotype turned up many times. The V and J genes are TRBV18 and TRBJ2-1; weak D call: TRBD2 (6 bases). This CDR3 region has 16 residues. Trimming cost V 6 bases and J 5 bases, with 20 bases left between them. Germline CDR1 reads KGHSH; CDR2 reads LQKENI. CDR3 protein: CASSNPLAGGDNEQFF. CDR3 sequence (DNA): TGTGCCAGCTCCAACCCCCTAGCCGGGGGAGACAATGAGCAGTTCTTC.